This TCR beta chain was retrieved from a study (dated by TCRdb to between 2021 and 2022). General study outcomes and caveats: Further investigation, including longitudinal sampling and assessment of a control group, is stated by the authors to be required.

As for this clone: Its recognized antigen is unknown. No base-level quality is on record; no much larger clone is a single base apart.

Survey-level sequencing on the immunoSEQ platform was used to profile the TCR beta chain repertoires. As for how the authors treated the data: CDR3 amino acid length spectratypes and V-J pairing frequencies were compared, and repertoire diversity was measured with the inverse Simpson index. TCR beta CDR3 sequences were matched against VDJdb to annotate clonotypes specific to SARS-CoV-2, CMV, influenza A and EBV. TCRdb re-hosts the immuneACCESS table, in-frame sequences only. Its copies lack some clones; in the studies checked, an unresolved V gene accounts for under half of them, and the cause for the rest is not known. That table is the source of V, J and clone size, and D and trimming were worked out from the DNA. Across this sample there are some 48,000 clones, with 80% to 95% seen only once. In total, the top ten clones hold about 10% of the sample. The CDR3 contains 13 residues, cysteine and phenylalanine counted. Solely the CDR3 DNA is kept, with 39 bases framed from the first base. Reading the germline V gene gives CDR1 SQVTM and CDR2 ANQGSEA. V is reduced by 1 base and J by 1 base, leaving a spacing of 7 bases between them.

PBMCs were isolated from peripheral blood, and genomic DNA from unsorted PBMCs was used for TCR beta sequencing. This clonotype was obtained from a middle-aged man with rheumatoid arthritis. The specimen sequenced was PBMCs. The sequence joins TRBV29-1 to TRBJ1-2; TRBD1 is perhaps the D gene, given 5 matching bases. The nucleotides are TGCAGCGTTGAAGCGACAGATAACTATGGCTACACCTTC. Its product reads: CSVEATDNYGYTF.